The clone carrying this T cell receptor beta chain was detected a few times. The sample originates from a study of blood T cell repertoires in COVID-19. Authors' data handling: Amplification with reference gene primers provided the estimates of nucleated cell counts. The assay was immunoSEQ multiplex PCR, and TCRdb's table has in-frame clones only and misses some. V and J calls and clone size are given by that table; D and trimming were obtained from the DNA. The data show about 180,000 clones, with roughly 80% seen just once and approximately 9.1% held by the top ten. The J segment lost 4 bases and the V segment lost 6 bases, leaving 10 bases of the junction unmatched. CDR1 and CDR2 (germline): MNHEY, SVGAGI. This CDR3 comprises 15 residues.

What was sequenced was peripheral blood. This chain connects TRBV6-5 to TRBJ1-2, with 8 bases lining up with TRBD1. This clonotype was obtained from a woman in her 70s with acute or convalescent COVID-19. In DNA form, the CDR3 reads TGTGCCAGCAGAGTGGGAACAGGGGGTATCTATGGCTACACCTTC. Its protein is CASRVGTGGIYGYTF.